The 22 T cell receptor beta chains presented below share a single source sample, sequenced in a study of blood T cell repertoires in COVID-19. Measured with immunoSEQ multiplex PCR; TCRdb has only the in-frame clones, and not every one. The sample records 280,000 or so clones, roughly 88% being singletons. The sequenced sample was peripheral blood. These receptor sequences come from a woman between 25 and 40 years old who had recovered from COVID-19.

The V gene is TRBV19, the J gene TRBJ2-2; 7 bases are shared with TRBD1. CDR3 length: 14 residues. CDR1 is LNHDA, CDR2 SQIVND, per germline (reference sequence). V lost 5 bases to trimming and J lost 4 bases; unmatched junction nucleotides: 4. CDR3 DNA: TGTGCCAGTAGTGGGGGACAGCTCACCGGGGAGCTGTTTTTT. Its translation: CASSGGQLTGELFF. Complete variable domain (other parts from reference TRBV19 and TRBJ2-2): DGGITQSPKYLFRKEGQNVTLSCEQNLNHDAMYWYRQDPGQGLRLIYYSQIVNDFQKGDIAEGYSVSREKKESFPLTVTSAQKNPTAFYLCASSGGQLTGELFFGEGSRLTVL.

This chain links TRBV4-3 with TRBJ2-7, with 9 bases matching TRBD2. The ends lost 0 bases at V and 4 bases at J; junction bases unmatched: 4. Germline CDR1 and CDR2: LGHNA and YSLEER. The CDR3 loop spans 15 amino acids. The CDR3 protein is CASSQDSAGGYEQYF. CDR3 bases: TGCGCCAGCAGCCAAGATTCAGCGGGGGGTTACGAGCAGTACTTC.

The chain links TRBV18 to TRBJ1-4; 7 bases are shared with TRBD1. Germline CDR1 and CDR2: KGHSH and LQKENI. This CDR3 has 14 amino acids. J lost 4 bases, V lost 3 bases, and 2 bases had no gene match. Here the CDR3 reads CASSPGQINEKLFF. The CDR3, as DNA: TGTGCCAGCTCACCGGGACAGATTAATGAAAAACTGTTTTTT.

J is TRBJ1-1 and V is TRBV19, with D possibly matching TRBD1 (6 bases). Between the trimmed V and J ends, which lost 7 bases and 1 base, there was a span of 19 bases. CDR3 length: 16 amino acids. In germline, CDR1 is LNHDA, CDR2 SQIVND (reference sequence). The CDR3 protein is CASTSQGITANTEAFF. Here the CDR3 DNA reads TGTGCCAGTACTTCACAGGGTATAACGGCGAACACTGAAGCTTTCTTT.

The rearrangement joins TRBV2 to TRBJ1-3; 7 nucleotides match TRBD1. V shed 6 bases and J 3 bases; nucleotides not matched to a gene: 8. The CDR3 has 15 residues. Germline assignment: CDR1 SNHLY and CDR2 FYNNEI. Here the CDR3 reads CASRSTGPGGNTIYF. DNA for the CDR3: TGTGCCAGCAGATCGACAGGGCCTGGTGGAAACACCATATATTTT.

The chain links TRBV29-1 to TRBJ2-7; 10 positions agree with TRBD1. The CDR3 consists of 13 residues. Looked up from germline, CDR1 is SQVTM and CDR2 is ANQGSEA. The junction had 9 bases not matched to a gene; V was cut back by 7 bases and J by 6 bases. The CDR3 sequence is CSALGQGVREQYF. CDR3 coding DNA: TGCAGCGCCCTAGGACAGGGGGTGCGCGAGCAGTACTTC.

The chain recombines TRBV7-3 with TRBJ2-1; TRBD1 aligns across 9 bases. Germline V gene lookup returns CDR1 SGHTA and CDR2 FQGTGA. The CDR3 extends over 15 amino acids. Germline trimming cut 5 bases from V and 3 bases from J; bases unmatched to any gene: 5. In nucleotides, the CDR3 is TGTGCCAGCAGCGCCCGGGACAGGGTCTACAATGAGCAGTTCTTC. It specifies CASSARDRVYNEQFF.

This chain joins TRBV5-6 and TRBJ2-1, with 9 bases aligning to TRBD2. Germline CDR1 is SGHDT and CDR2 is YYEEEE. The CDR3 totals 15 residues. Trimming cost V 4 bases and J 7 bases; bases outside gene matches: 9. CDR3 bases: TGTGCCAGCAGCCGGGACCTAGCGGGGTTGAATGAGCAGTTCTTC. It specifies CASSRDLAGLNEQFF.

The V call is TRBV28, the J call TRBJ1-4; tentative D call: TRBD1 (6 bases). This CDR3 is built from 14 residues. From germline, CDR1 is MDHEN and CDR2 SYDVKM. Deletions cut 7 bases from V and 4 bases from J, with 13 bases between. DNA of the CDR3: TGTGCCAGCACCCCGACAGGAAATAATGAAAAACTGTTTTTT. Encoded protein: CASTPTGNNEKLFF.

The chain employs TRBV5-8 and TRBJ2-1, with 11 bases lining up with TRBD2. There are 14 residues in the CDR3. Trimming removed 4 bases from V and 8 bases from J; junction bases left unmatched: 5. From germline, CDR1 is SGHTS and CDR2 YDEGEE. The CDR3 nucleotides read TGTGCCAGCAGCCCCGAGACTAGCGGGGATGAGCAGTTCTTC. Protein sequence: CASSPETSGDEQFF.

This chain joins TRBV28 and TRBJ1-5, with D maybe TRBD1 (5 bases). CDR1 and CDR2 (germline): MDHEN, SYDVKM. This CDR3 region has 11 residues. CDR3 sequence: CAGGDNQPQHF. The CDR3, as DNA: TGTGCTGGGGGGGACAATCAGCCCCAGCATTTT. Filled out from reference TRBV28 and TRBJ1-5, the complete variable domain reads DVKVTQSSRYLVKRTGEKVFLECVQDMDHENMFWYRQDPGLGLRLIYFSYDVKMKEKGDIPEGYSVSREKKERFSLILESASTNQTSMYLCAGGDNQPQHFGDGTRLSIL.

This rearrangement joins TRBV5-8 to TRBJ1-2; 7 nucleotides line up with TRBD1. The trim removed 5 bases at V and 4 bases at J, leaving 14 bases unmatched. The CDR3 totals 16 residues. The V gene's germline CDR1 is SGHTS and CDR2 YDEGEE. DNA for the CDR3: TGTGCCAGCAGAGAAGACAGGGTGGTGGTAATCTATGGCTACACCTTC. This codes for CASREDRVVVIYGYTF. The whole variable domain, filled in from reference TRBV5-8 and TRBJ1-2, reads EAGVTQSPTHLIKTRGQQATLRCSPISGHTSVYWYQQALGLGLQFLLWYDEGEERNRGNFPPRFSGRQFPNYSSELNVNALELEDSALYLCASREDRVVVIYGYTFGSGTRLTVV.

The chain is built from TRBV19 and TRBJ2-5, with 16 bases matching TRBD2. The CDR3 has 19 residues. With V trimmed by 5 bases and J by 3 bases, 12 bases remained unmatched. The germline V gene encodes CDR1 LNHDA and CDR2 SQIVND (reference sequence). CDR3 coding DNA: TGTGCCAGTAGTTTACAAACGGGACTAGCGGGGGGGCAGGAAGAGACCCAGTACTTC. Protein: CASSLQTGLAGGQEETQYF.

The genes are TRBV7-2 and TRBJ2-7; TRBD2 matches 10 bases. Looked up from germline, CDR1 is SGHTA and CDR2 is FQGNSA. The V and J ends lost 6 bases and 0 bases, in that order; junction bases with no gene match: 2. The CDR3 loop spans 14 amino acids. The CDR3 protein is CASRLAGSSYEQYF. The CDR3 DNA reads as TGTGCCAGCAGACTAGCGGGGTCCTCCTACGAGCAGTACTTC.

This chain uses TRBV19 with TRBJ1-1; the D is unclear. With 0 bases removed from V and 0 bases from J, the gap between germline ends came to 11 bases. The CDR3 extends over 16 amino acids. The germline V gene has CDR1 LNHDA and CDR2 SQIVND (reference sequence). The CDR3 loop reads CASSIDLRNVNTEAFF. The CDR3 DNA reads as TGTGCCAGTAGTATAGATCTGAGGAACGTGAACACTGAAGCTTTCTTT. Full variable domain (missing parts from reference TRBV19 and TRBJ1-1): DGGITQSPKYLFRKEGQNVTLSCEQNLNHDAMYWYRQDPGQGLRLIYYSQIVNDFQKGDIAEGYSVSREKKESFPLTVTSAQKNPTAFYLCASSIDLRNVNTEAFFGQGTRLTVV.

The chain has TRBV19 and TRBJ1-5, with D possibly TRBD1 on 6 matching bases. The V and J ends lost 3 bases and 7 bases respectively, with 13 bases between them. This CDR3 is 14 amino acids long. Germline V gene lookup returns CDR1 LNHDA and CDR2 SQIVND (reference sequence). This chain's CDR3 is CASSMSRGGQPQHF. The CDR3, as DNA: TGTGCCAGTAGTATGAGCAGGGGCGGGCAGCCCCAGCATTTT.

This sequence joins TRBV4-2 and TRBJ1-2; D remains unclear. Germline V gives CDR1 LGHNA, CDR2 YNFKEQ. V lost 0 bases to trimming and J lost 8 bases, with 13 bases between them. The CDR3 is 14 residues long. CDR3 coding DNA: TGTGCCAGCAGCCAAGAGAGGGAGAAAAGGGGCTACACCTTC. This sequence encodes CASSQEREKRGYTF.

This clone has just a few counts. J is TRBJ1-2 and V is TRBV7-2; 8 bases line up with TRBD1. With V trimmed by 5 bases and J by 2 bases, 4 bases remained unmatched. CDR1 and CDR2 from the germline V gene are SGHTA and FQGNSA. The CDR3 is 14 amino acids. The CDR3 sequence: CASSPWTGNYGYTF. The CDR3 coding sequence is TGTGCCAGCAGCCCTTGGACAGGGAACTATGGCTACACCTTC.

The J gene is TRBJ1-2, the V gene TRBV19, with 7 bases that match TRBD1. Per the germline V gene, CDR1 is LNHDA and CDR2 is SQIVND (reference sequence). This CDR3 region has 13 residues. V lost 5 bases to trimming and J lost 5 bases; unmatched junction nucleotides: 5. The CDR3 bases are TGTGCCAGTAGTGACACAGGGGAATATGGCTACACCTTC. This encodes CASSDTGEYGYTF.

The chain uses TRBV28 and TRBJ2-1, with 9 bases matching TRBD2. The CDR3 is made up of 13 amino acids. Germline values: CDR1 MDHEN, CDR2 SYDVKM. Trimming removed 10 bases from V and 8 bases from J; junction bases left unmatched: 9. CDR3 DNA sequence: TGTGCCACTCTTAGCGGGGGAATAGATGAGCAGTTCTTC. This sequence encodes CATLSGGIDEQFF.

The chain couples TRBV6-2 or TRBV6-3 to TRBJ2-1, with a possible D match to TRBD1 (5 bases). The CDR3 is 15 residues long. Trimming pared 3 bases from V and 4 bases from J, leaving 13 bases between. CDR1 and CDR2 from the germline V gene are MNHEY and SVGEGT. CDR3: CASSYGAREYNEQFF. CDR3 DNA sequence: TGTGCCAGCAGTTATGGGGCTAGAGAGTACAATGAGCAGTTCTTC.

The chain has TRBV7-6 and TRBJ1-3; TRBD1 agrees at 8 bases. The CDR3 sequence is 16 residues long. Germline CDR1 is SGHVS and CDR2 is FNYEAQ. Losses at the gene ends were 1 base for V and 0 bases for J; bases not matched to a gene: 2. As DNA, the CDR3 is TGTGCCAGCAGCTTAGGTACAGGGGGCTCTGGAAACACCATATATTTT. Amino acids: CASSLGTGGSGNTIYF.